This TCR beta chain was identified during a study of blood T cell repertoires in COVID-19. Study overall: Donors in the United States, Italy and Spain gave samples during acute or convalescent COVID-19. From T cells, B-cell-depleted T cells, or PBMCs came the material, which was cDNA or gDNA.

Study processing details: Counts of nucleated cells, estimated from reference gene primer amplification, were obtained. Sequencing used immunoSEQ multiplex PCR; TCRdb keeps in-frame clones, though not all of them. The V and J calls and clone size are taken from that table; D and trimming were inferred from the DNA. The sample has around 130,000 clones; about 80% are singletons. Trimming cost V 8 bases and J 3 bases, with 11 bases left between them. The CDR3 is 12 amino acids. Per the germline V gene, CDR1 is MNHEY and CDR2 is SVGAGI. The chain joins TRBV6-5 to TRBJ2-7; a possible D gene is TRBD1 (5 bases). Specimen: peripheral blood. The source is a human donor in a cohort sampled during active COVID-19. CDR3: CASARELYEQYF. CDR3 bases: TGTGCCAGCGCCAGGGAACTCTACGAGCAGTACTTC.